The 13 T cell receptor beta chains listed next were all sequenced from one sample in a study of identical twins. Each CDR3 protein gets one entry after TCRdb re-called the 5' RACE reads with MiXCR. The repertoire consists of about 220,000 distinct CDR3 sequences, with approximately 7.8% occurring once and the leading ten covering more than 5%. This sample was also put to use in a study of yellow fever vaccine responses in identical twins.

What was sequenced was CD8+ T cells sorted from blood. These receptor sequences come from a woman aged 18-29 years in good health.

This clonotype turned up a few times. The junction departs from the called germline gene at one end, perhaps through a read error. The V call is TRBV6-5, the J call TRBJ2-7; the D gene is possibly TRBD1 (5 bases). Germline CDR1 reads MNHEY; CDR2 reads SVGAGI. The CDR3 runs to 16 residues. The CDR3 sequence is CASSHSRQILSYEQYF. As DNA, the CDR3 is TGTGCCAGCAGTCACTCCCGACAGATCCTCTCCTACGAGCAGTACTTC.

This clonotype was seen at least ten times. V usage is TRBV28 and J usage is TRBJ2-1; tentative D call: TRBD2 (5 bases). The germline V and J ends were trimmed by 3 bases and 3 bases, with 15 bases remaining between them. Germline CDR1 MDHEN, CDR2 SYDVKM. This CDR3 comprises 16 residues. The DNA for the CDR3 is TGTGCCAGCAGTTTTTTCCGAGAGGGCTTCTACAATGAGCAGTTCTTC. This encodes CASSFFREGFYNEQFF. The variable domain in full, with the rest retrieved from reference TRBV28 and TRBJ2-1, is DVKVTQSSRYLVKRTGEKVFLECVQDMDHENMFWYRQDPGLGLRLIYFSYDVKMKEKGDIPEGYSVSREKKERFSLILESASTNQTSMYLCASSFFREGFYNEQFFGPGTRLTVL.

This clonotype was seen repeatedly, ten times or more. This rearrangement joins TRBV28 to TRBJ2-1, with 10 bases identical to TRBD2. CDR1 and CDR2 from the germline V gene are MDHEN and SYDVKM. CDR3 length: 15 amino acids. V was clipped by 6 bases and J by 2 bases; unmatched bases: 4. The CDR3: CASSLAGEAYNEQFF. As DNA, the CDR3 is TGTGCCAGCAGCCTAGCGGGAGAAGCCTACAATGAGCAGTTCTTC.

This clonotype was picked up a small number of times. The rearrangement links TRBV27 to TRBJ1-1, with D uncertain. Germline loops: CDR1 MNHEY, CDR2 SMNVEV (reference sequence). The CDR3 consists of 14 residues. With 0 bases removed from V and 0 bases from J, the gap between germline ends came to 5 bases. The chain's CDR3 is CASSLSPMNTEAFF. CDR3 sequence (DNA): TGTGCCAGCAGTTTATCTCCCATGAACACTGAAGCTTTCTTT.

The genes are TRBV5-5 and TRBJ2-1, with TRBD1 matching over 7 bases. The germline V gene encodes CDR1 SGHKS and CDR2 YYEKEE (reference sequence). The CDR3 contains 13 residues. Trimming cost V 6 bases and J 2 bases; bases outside gene matches: 2. The DNA for the CDR3 is TGTGCCAGCACCGACAGGGCCTACAATGAGCAGTTCTTC. It yields the protein CASTDRAYNEQFF.

This clonotype was counted between two and nine times. J is TRBJ1-5 and V is TRBV12-3 or TRBV12-4; the D gene is possibly TRBD1 (5 bases). V lost 5 bases and J lost 5, with 16 bases in between. The CDR3 extends over 15 amino acids. The CDR3 loop is CASSPPGRVDQPQHF. As DNA, the CDR3 is TGTGCCAGCAGTCCGCCGGGACGGGTAGATCAGCCCCAGCATTTT.

The sample holds a few counts of this clonotype. V gene TRBV27 combines with J gene TRBJ2-1; 9 bases map to TRBD2. V shed 6 bases and J 3 bases; nucleotides not matched to a gene: 12. The V gene's germline CDR1 is MNHEY and CDR2 SMNVEV (reference sequence). This CDR3 region has 17 residues. Here the CDR3 reads CASSPIGGLAGYNEQFF. For the CDR3, the DNA is TGTGCCAGCAGCCCGATCGGGGGACTAGCCGGCTACAATGAGCAGTTCTTC.

This clonotype has only a few counts. This CDR3 reads CASSDSGEQFF. In DNA form, the CDR3 reads TGTGCCAGCAGTGACAGTGGTGAGCAGTTCTTC. This chain joins TRBV25-1 and TRBJ2-1; D not resolved. CDR3 length: 11 residues. Deletions cut 3 bases from V and 9 bases from J, with 6 bases between. Germline CDR1 reads MGHDK; CDR2 reads SYGVNS.

This clonotype was found many times. V and J are TRBV28 and TRBJ1-3; D is unresolved. CDR1 is MDHEN and CDR2 is SYDVKM in the germline V gene. Trimming removed 2 bases at V and 0 bases at J, with 2 bases between. This CDR3 is built from 13 residues. The CDR3, as DNA: TGTGCCAGCAGTTTAAACTCTGGAAACACCATATATTTT. As protein: CASSLNSGNTIYF.

The V gene is TRBV2, the J gene TRBJ2-5, with TRBD1 matching over 7 bases. The CDR3 consists of 13 residues. Germline V gives CDR1 SNHLY, CDR2 FYNNEI. The V gene end was trimmed by 6 bases and the J gene end by 2 bases; junction bases not matched to a gene: 3. CDR3 residues: CASSGTDQETQYF. CDR3 bases: TGTGCCAGCAGCGGGACAGATCAAGAGACCCAGTACTTC.

This clonotype was counted a single time. CDR3 region: CASAAGGPGNEQFF. The CDR3 DNA follows: TGTGCCAGCGCAGCCGGGGGGCCTGGGAATGAGCAGTTCTTC. The V call is TRBV7-6, the J call TRBJ2-1; tentative D call: TRBD2 (7 bases). Germline V CDR1 and CDR2: SGHVS, FNYEAQ. V was trimmed by 8 bases and J by 7 bases, leaving 18 bases between them. The CDR3 totals 14 residues. The full variable domain, with the rest looked up from reference TRBV7-6 and TRBJ2-1, is GAGVSQSPRYKVTKRGQDVALRCDPISGHVSLYWYRQALGQGPEFLTYFNYEAQQDKSGLPNDRFSAERPEGSISTLTIQRTEQRDSAMYRCASAAGGPGNEQFFGPGTRLTVL.

The V and J genes are TRBV6-5 and TRBJ1-1; D not certain. Germline V gene data show CDR1 as MNHEY and CDR2 as SVGAGI. Trimming removed 0 bases from V and 8 bases from J, with 10 bases in between. This CDR3 has 13 residues. The CDR3 sequence is CASSYSKASEAFF. CDR3 nucleotide sequence: TGTGCCAGCAGTTACTCGAAGGCTTCAGAAGCTTTCTTT.

The CDR3 loop is CASSLRREGNEQFF. CDR3 DNA: TGTGCCAGCAGCTTAAGGCGGGAGGGCAATGAGCAGTTCTTC. The chain joins TRBV7-9 to TRBJ2-1, with TRBD2 identical over 9 bases. The germline V gene encodes CDR1 SEHNR and CDR2 FQNEAQ (reference sequence). The CDR3 sequence is 14 residues long. The junction had 2 bases not matched to a gene; V was cut back by 2 bases and J by 6 bases.